This T cell receptor (beta chain) was recovered during a study of T cells in Graves' hyperthyroidism and ophthalmopathy. This clonotype has at least ten counts. Using RNA transcripts as the source, TCR beta CDR3 regions were amplified. TCR CDR3 regions were first amplified by RT-PCR with HTBI primers. TCRdb ran MiXCR on the multiplex PCR reads and lists one entry per CDR3 protein. The sample lists 250,000 to 400,000 distinct CDR3 sequences; around 13% were seen once. Source material: blood. The receptor comes from a woman between 35 and 50 years old with Graves' ophthalmopathy.

CDR3 loop: CASTPGPGFSEQYF. The DNA for the CDR3 is TGTGCCAGCACCCCCGGGCCTGGGTTTAGCGAGCAGTACTTC. The chain has TRBV2 and TRBJ2-7, with no clear D. Germline-derived CDR1 and CDR2 are SNHLY and FYNNEI. The ends were cut back, 7 bases at V and 6 bases at J, with 19 bases in the middle. The CDR3 loop spans 14 amino acids.